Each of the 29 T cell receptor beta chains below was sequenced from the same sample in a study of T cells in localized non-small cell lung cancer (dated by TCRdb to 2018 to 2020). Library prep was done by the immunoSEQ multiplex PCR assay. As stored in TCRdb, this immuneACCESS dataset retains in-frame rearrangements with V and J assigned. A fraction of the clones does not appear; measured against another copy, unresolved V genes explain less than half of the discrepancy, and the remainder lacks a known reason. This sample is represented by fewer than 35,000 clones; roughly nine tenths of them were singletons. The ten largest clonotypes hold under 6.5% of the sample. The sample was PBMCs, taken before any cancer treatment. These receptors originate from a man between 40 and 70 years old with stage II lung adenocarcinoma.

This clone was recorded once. The CDR3 sequence: CATQPQGGSGNTIYF. CDR3 in DNA: TGTGCCACACAACCTCAGGGGGGATCTGGAAACACCATATATTTT. J is TRBJ1-3 and V is TRBV25-1; TRBD1 agrees at 7 bases. V lost 10 bases and J lost 1; bases outside the gene matches: 10. CDR1 and CDR2 from the germline V gene are MGHDK and SYGVNS. This CDR3 comprises 15 residues.

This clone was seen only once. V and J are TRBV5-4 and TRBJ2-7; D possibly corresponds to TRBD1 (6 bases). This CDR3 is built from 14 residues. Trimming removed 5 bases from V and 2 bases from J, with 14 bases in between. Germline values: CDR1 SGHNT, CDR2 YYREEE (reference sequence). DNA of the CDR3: TGTGCCAGCAGTCCTAGGGGGACGCCCTACGAGCAGTACTTC. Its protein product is CASSPRGTPYEQYF.

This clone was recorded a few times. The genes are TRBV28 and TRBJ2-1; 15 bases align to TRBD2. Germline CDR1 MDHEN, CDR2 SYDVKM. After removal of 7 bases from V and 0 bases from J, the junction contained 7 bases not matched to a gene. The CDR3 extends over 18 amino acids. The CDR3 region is CASTGLAGGYRSYNEQFF. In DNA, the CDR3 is TGTGCCAGCACGGGACTAGCGGGAGGCTACCGCTCCTACAATGAGCAGTTCTTC.

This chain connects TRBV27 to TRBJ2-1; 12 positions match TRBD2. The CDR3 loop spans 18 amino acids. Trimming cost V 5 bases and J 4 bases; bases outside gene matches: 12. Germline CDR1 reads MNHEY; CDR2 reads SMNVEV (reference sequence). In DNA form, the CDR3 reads TGTGCCAGCAGTCTGCAAATGACTAGCGGGAGAGAATACAATGAGCAGTTCTTC. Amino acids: CASSLQMTSGREYNEQFF.

Written as DNA, the CDR3 is TGCGCCAGCAGGACTAGCGGAACCACAGATACGCAGTATTTT. This codes for CASRTSGTTDTQYF. The rearrangement links TRBV5-1 to TRBJ2-3, with 9 bases matching TRBD2. This CDR3 is built from 14 residues. The germline V gene encodes CDR1 SGHRS and CDR2 YFSETQ. Losses at the gene ends were 5 bases for V and 2 bases for J; bases not matched to a gene: 3.

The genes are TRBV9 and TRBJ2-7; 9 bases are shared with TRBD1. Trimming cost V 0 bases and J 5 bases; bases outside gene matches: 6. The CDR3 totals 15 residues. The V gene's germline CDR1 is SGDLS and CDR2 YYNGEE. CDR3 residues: CASSVEGQGYDEQYF. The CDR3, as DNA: TGTGCCAGCAGCGTAGAAGGACAGGGGTACGACGAGCAGTACTTC.

Written as DNA, the CDR3 is TGTGCCAGCAGTTCCCGGCAGGGGGCGCAAACAGATACGCAGTATTTT. Protein product: CASSSRQGAQTDTQYF. The V and J genes are TRBV6-5 and TRBJ2-3; TRBD1 matches at 8 bases. CDR3 length equals 16 residues. J lost 3 bases, V lost 4 bases, and 9 bases had no gene match. Germline CDR1 is MNHEY and CDR2 is SVGAGI.

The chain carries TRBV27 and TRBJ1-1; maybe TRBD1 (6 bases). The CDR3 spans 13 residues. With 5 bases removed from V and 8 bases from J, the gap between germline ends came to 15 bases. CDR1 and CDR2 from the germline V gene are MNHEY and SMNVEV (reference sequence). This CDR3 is CASSPKNRVEAFF. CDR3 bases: TGTGCCAGCAGTCCGAAAAACAGGGTAGAAGCTTTCTTT.

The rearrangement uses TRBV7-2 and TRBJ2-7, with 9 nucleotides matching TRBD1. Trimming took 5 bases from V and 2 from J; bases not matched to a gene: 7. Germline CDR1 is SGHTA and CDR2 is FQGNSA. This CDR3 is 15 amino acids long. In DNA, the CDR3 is TGTGCCAGCAGCAACATCGGGACAGGGCCCTACGAGCAGTACTTC. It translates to CASSNIGTGPYEQYF.

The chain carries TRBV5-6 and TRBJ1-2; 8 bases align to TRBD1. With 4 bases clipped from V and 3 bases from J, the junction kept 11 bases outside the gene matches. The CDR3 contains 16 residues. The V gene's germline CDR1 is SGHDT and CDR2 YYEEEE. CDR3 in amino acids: CASSRLFDRGDYGYTF. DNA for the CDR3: TGTGCCAGCAGCCGATTATTCGACAGGGGCGACTATGGCTACACCTTC.

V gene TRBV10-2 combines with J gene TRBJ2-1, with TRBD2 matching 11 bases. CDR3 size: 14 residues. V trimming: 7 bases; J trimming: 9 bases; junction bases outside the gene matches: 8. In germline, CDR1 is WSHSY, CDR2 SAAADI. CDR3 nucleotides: TGCGCCAGCACCCTAGCGGGAGGACGTGGTGAGCAGTTCTTC. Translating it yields CASTLAGGRGEQFF.

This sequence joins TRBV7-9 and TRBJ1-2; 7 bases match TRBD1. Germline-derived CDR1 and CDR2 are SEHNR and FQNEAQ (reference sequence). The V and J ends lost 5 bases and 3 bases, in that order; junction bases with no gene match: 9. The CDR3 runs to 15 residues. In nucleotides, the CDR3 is TGTGCCAGCAGCATTACAGGGGCGTTGGACTATGGCTACACCTTC. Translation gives CASSITGALDYGYTF.

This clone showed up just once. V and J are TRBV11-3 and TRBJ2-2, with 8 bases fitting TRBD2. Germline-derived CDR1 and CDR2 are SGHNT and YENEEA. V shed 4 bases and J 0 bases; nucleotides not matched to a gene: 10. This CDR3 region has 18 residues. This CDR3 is CASSSLAGSLANTGELFF. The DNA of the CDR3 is TGTGCCAGCAGCTCCTTAGCGGGAAGCCTTGCGAACACCGGGGAGCTGTTTTTT. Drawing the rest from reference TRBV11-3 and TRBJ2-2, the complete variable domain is EAGVVQSPRYKIIEKKQPVAFWCNPISGHNTLYWYLQNLGQGPELLIRYENEEAVDDSQLPKDRFSAERLKGVDSTLKIQPAELGDSAVYLCASSSLAGSLANTGELFFGEGSRLTVL.

The CDR3 reads CASSPLGKGVSYEQYF. The CDR3 DNA reads as TGTGCCAGCAGCCCCCTAGGGAAGGGTGTATCCTACGAGCAGTACTTC. The rearrangement joins TRBV7-9 to TRBJ2-7; D uncertain. Germline V gene sequence: CDR1 SEHNR, CDR2 FQNEAQ (reference sequence). V was trimmed by 5 bases and J by 1 base, leaving 18 bases between them. There are 16 residues in the CDR3.

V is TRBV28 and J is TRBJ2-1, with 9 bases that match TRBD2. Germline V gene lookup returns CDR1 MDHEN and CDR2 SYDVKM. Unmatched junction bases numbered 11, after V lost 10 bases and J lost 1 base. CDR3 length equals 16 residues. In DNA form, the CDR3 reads TGTGCCACCAGAGGGCTAGCGGGAAGATCCTACAATGAGCAGTTCTTC. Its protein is CATRGLAGRSYNEQFF.

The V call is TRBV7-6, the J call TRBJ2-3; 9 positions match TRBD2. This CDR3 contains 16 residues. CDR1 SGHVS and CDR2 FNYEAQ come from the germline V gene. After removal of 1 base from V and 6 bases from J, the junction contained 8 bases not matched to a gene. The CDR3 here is CASSLDSAGGDDTQYF. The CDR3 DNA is TGTGCCAGCAGCTTAGATTCCGCGGGAGGGGATGATACGCAGTATTTT.

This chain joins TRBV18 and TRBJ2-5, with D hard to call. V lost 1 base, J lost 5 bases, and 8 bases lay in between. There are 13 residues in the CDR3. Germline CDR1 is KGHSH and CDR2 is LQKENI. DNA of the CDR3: TGTGCCAGCTCACCACTAGCCGGGGAGACCCAGTACTTC. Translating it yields CASSPLAGETQYF. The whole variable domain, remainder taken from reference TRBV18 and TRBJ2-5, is NAGVMQNPRHLVRRRGQEARLRCSPMKGHSHVYWYRQLPEEGLKFMVYLQKENIIDESGMPKERFSAEFPKEGPSILRIQQVVRGDSAAYFCASSPLAGETQYFGPGTRLLVL.

For the CDR3, the DNA is TGTGCCAGCAGTGAAGTATCGACTCAGGGGGGAACCTTC. This sequence encodes CASSEVSTQGGTF. The chain couples TRBV6-1 to TRBJ1-2; 7 nucleotides match TRBD1. Germline CDR1 is MNHNS and CDR2 is SASEGT. This CDR3 is built from 13 residues. Trimming at V came to 1 base and at J to 14 bases, leaving 10 bases not matched to a gene.

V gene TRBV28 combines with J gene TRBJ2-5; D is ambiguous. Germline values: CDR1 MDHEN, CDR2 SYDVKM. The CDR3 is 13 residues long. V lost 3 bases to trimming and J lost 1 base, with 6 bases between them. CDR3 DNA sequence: TGTGCCAGCAGTTTGGGCACCCAAGAGACCCAGTACTTC. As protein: CASSLGTQETQYF.

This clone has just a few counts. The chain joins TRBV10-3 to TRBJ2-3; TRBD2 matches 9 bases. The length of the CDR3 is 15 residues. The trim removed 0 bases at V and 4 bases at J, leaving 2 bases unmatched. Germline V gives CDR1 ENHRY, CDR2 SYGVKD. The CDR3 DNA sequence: TGTGCCATCAGTGAGTCTAGCGGGAGTGCAGATACGCAGTATTTT. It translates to CAISESSGSADTQYF.

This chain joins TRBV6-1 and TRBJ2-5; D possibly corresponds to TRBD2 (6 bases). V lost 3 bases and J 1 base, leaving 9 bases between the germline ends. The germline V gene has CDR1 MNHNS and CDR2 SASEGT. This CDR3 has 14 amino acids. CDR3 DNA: TGTGCCAGCAGTGAGGGACTCCTCCAAGAGACCCAGTACTTC. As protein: CASSEGLLQETQYF.

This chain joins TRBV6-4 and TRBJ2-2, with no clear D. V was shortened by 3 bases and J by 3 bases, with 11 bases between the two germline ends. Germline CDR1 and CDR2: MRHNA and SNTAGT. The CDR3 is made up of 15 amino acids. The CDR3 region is CASSESGRHTGELFF. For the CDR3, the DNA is TGTGCCAGCAGTGAGTCTGGCAGGCACACCGGGGAGCTGTTTTTT.

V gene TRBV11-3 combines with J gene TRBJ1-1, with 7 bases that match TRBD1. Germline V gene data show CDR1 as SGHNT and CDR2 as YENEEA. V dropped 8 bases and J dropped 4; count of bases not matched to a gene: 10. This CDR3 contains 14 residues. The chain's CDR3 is CASFQKGAATEAFF. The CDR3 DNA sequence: TGTGCCAGCTTCCAAAAGGGGGCGGCCACTGAAGCTTTCTTT.

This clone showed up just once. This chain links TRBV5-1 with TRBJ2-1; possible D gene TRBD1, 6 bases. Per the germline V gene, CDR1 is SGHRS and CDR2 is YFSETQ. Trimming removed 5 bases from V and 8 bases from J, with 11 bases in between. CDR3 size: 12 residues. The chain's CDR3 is CASRLQGHEQFF. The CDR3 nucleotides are TGCGCCAGCAGGCTACAGGGTCATGAGCAGTTCTTC.

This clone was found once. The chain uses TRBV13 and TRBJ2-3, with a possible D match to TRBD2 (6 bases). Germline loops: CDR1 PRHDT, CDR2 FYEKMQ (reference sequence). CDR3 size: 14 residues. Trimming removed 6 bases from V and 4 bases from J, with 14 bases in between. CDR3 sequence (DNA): TGTGCCAGCAGACTAAGGAGGGCCCCAGATACGCAGTATTTT. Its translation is CASRLRRAPDTQYF. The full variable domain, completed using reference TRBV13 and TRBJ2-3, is AAGVIQSPRHLIKEKRETATLKCYPIPRHDTVYWYQQGPGQDPQFLISFYEKMQSDKGSIPDRFSAQQFSDYHSELNMSSLELGDSALYFCASRLRRAPDTQYFGPGTRLTVL.

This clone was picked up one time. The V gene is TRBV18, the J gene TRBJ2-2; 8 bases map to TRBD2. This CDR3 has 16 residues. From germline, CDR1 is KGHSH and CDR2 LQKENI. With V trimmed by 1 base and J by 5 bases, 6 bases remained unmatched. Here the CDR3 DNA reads TGTGCCAGCTCACCACTAGCGGCTAGCGGGACCGGGGAGCTGTTTTTT. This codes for CASSPLAASGTGELFF.

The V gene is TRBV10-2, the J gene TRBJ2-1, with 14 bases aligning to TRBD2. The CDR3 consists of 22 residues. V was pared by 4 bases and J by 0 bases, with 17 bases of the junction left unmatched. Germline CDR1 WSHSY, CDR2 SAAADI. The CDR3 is CASSGKIQGLAGALSSYNEQFF. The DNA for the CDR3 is TGCGCCAGCAGTGGGAAAATACAGGGACTAGCGGGAGCCCTAAGCTCCTACAATGAGCAGTTCTTC.

The CDR3 DNA follows: TGTGCCATCAGTCGGGGGAAACAAGAGACCCAGTACTTC. Amino acid sequence: CAISRGKQETQYF. The V and J genes are TRBV10-3 and TRBJ2-5; D may be TRBD2 (6 bases). The V and J ends lost 5 bases and 2 bases respectively, with 9 bases between them. The CDR3 length is 13 residues. Germline V gene data show CDR1 as ENHRY and CDR2 as SYGVKD.

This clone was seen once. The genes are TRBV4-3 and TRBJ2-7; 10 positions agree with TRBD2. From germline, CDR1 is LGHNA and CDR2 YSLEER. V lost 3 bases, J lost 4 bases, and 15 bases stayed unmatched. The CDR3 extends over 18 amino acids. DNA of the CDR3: TGCGCCAGCAGCCAGTCGATCCCATGGACTAGCGGAAAATACGAGCAGTACTTC. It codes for CASSQSIPWTSGKYEQYF.